Listed below are T cell receptor beta chains from one sample, sequenced in a study of blood T cell repertoires in COVID-19. Measured with immunoSEQ multiplex PCR; TCRdb has only the in-frame clones, and not every one. Among about 160,000 clones, 70% to 90% were seen once, and the ten largest hold 0.8% to 1.2%. The sample consisted of peripheral blood. The receptors were sampled from a man aged 40-49 years with acute or convalescent COVID-19. The CDR3 runs from the conserved cysteine through the conserved F or W. Fields, in order: CDR3 protein, V gene, J gene, D gene. A D gene is named only where the DNA matches it firmly.

CDR3aa: CASSVQGVETEAFF
v_gene: TRBV2
j_gene: TRBJ1-1
d_gene: TRBD1

CDR3aa: CASSIRLRQAGAFF
v_gene: TRBV11-2
j_gene: TRBJ1-1
d_gene: -

CDR3aa: CASSLKSIFNEQFF
v_gene: TRBV11-2
j_gene: TRBJ2-1
d_gene: -

CDR3aa: CASSPDWGVRTNEKLFF
v_gene: TRBV4-3
j_gene: TRBJ1-4
d_gene: -

CDR3aa: CASSQVGTWNTGELFF
v_gene: TRBV3-1/TRBV3-2
j_gene: TRBJ2-2
d_gene: -

CDR3aa: CASKRELQVLTSSYNEQFF
v_gene: TRBV10-1
j_gene: TRBJ2-1
d_gene: -

CDR3aa: CASGLTGKGAYEQYF
v_gene: TRBV12-5
j_gene: TRBJ2-7
d_gene: -

CDR3aa: CASSQPLLRDRGLSDTQYF
v_gene: TRBV19
j_gene: TRBJ2-3
d_gene: TRBD1

CDR3aa: CASRSPGGYGYTF
v_gene: TRBV12-3/TRBV12-4
j_gene: TRBJ1-2
d_gene: -

CDR3aa: CASSSLQGGNQPQHF
v_gene: TRBV6-5
j_gene: TRBJ1-5
d_gene: TRBD1

CDR3aa: CASSEVGLSQETQYF
v_gene: TRBV2
j_gene: TRBJ2-5
d_gene: -

CDR3aa: CASRHPEGPAEQYF
v_gene: TRBV28
j_gene: TRBJ2-7
d_gene: -

CDR3aa: CASSSPPGNYGYTF
v_gene: TRBV28
j_gene: TRBJ1-2
d_gene: -

CDR3aa: CASSPPGQAGEKLFF
v_gene: TRBV5-1
j_gene: TRBJ1-4
d_gene: TRBD1

CDR3aa: CASYAGGGMDEQFF
v_gene: TRBV28
j_gene: TRBJ2-1
d_gene: TRBD1

CDR3aa: CASSGDRAEAFF
v_gene: TRBV5-1
j_gene: TRBJ1-1
d_gene: TRBD1

CDR3aa: CASSSGQGFVGEQFF
v_gene: TRBV7-9
j_gene: TRBJ2-1
d_gene: TRBD1

CDR3aa: CASSVAPGGGAYGYTF
v_gene: TRBV9
j_gene: TRBJ1-2
d_gene: -

CDR3aa: CASIQSGLMGGYTF
v_gene: TRBV6-5
j_gene: TRBJ1-2
d_gene: -

CDR3aa: CASSGHTNYGYTF
v_gene: TRBV12-3/TRBV12-4
j_gene: TRBJ1-2
d_gene: -

CDR3aa: CASSISAGSYEQYF
v_gene: TRBV19
j_gene: TRBJ2-7
d_gene: -

CDR3aa: CASTLRNPTGISPLHF
v_gene: TRBV3-1/TRBV3-2
j_gene: TRBJ1-6
d_gene: TRBD1

CDR3aa: CASSIWGGGSYNEQFF
v_gene: TRBV19
j_gene: TRBJ2-1
d_gene: TRBD2

CDR3aa: CASSVAGTENTEAFF
v_gene: TRBV10-2
j_gene: TRBJ1-1
d_gene: TRBD1

CDR3aa: CASSFGGHYGYTF
v_gene: TRBV7-8
j_gene: TRBJ1-2
d_gene: -